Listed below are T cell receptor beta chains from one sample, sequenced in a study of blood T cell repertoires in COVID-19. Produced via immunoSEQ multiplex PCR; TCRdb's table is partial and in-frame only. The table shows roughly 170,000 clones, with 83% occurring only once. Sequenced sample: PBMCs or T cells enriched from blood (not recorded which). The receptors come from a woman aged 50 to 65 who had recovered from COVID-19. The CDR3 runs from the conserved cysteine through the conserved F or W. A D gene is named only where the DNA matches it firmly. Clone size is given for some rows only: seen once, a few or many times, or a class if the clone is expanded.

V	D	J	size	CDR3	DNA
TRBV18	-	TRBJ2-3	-	CASSPRQIAGASTDTQYF	TGTGCCAGCTCACCACGACAAATAGCAGGGGCTAGCACAGATACGCAGTATTTT
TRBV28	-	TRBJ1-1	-	CASIAQGRNTEAFF	TGTGCCAGCATCGCCCAGGGCCGGAACACTGAAGCTTTCTTT
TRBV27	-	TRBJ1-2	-	CASSRGQVPANYGYTF	TGTGCCAGCAGCCGAGGGCAGGTTCCCGCTAACTATGGCTACACCTTC
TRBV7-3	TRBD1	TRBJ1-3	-	CASSPGEGAYVGDTIYF	TGTGCCAGCAGCCCTGGTGAGGGGGCTTACGTTGGGGACACCATATATTTT
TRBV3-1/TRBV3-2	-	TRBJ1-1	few	CASAIPGGTEAFF	TGTGCCAGCGCAATCCCGGGGGGCACTGAAGCTTTCTTT
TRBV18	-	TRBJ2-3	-	CASSPKTALVSDTQYF	TGTGCCAGCTCACCTAAGACAGCGCTTGTCTCAGATACGCAGTATTTT
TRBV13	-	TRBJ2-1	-	CASSLNFIGDVNNEQFF	TGTGCCAGCAGCTTAAATTTTATAGGAGACGTGAACAATGAGCAGTTCTTC
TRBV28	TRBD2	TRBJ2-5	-	CASGTSGDRIMTQYF	TGTGCCAGCGGGACTAGCGGGGACCGAATCATGACCCAGTACTTC
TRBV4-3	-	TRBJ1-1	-	CASSPTGTPSFGNTEAFF	TGCGCCAGCAGCCCAACCGGGACACCCTCTTTTGGGAACACTGAAGCTTTCTTT
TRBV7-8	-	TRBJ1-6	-	CASSLARGDSPLHF	TGTGCCAGCAGCTTAGCCCGGGGGGATTCACCCCTCCACTTT
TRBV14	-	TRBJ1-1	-	CASSQIGVLRTEAFF	TGTGCCAGCAGCCAAATAGGGGTACTGAGAACTGAAGCTTTCTTT
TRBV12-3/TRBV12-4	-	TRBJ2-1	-	CASGLSYNEQFF	TGTGCCAGCGGGCTCTCCTACAATGAGCAGTTCTTC
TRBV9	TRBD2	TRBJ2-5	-	CASSGRGLAVQETQYF	TGTGCCAGCAGCGGAAGAGGACTAGCGGTACAAGAGACCCAGTACTTC
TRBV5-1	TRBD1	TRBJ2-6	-	CASNKEGTGAGANVLTF	TGCGCCAGCAACAAGGAGGGGACAGGAGCTGGGGCCAACGTCCTGACTTTC
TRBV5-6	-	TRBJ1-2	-	CASSLGGVNYGYTF	TGTGCCAGCAGCTTGGGGGGAGTTAACTATGGCTACACCTTC
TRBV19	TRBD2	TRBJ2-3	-	CASDPAGGIAGADTQYF	TGTGCCAGTGACCCGGCGGGAGGGATCGCCGGAGCAGATACGCAGTATTTT
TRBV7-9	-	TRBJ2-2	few	CASSLAQGYTGELFF	TGTGCCAGCAGCTTAGCGCAGGGGTACACCGGGGAGCTGTTTTTT
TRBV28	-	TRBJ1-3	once	CASSFAGASSESAGNTIYF	TGTGCCAGCAGTTTTGCAGGGGCCTCCTCGGAATCCGCTGGAAACACCATATATTTT
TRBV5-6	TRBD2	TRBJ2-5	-	CASSPGLEETQYF	TGTGCCAGCAGCCCAGGACTAGAAGAGACCCAGTACTTC
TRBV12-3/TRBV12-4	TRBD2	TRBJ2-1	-	CASSYAGGGEQFF	TGTGCCAGCAGTTACGCGGGAGGGGGTGAGCAGTTCTTC
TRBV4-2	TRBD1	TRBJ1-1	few	CASSPTGGPNTEAFF	TGTGCCAGCAGCCCAACAGGGGGCCCGAACACTGAAGCTTTCTTT
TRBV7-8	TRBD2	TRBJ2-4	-	CASSLPGLAGGLAKNIQYF	TGTGCCAGCAGCTTACCCGGACTAGCGGGGGGACTAGCCAAAAACATTCAGTACTTC
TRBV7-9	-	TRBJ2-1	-	CASNLGEAGEQFF	TGTGCCAGCAACTTAGGGGAGGCGGGTGAGCAGTTCTTC
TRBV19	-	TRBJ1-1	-	CASSSGRSGTEAFF	TGTGCCAGTAGTTCAGGACGCTCGGGAACTGAAGCTTTCTTT
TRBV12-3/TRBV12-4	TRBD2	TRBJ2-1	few	CASTYRLAYEQFF	TGTGCCAGCACGTACCGACTAGCTTATGAGCAGTTCTTC
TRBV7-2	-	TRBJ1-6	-	CASSSSGLRNSPLHF	TGTGCCAGCAGCTCCTCCGGACTCAGAAATTCACCCCTCCACTTT
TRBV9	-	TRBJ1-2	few	CASSGEGAGLYGYTF	TGTGCCAGCAGCGGTGAGGGAGCAGGTCTCTATGGCTACACCTTC
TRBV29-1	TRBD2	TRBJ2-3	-	CSALRLAGGADTQYF	TGCAGCGCCTTACGACTAGCGGGAGGAGCAGATACGCAGTATTTT
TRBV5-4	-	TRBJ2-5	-	CASSLPEETQYF	TGTGCCAGCAGCTTACCGGAAGAGACCCAGTACTTC
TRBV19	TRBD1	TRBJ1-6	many	CASSPWGQGESPLHF	TGTGCCAGTAGCCCCTGGGGACAGGGCGAATCACCCCTCCACTTT
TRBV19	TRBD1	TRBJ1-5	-	CASTPQGQGARGGNQPQHF	TGTGCCAGTACCCCCCAGGGACAGGGGGCCAGAGGGGGCAATCAGCCCCAGCATTTT
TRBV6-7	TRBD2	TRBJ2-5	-	CASSLLAGTETQYF	TGTGCCAGCAGTTTACTAGCGGGGACGGAGACCCAGTACTTC
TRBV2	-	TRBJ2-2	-	CASSDLAGTGELFF	TGTGCCAGCAGTGATTTGGCGGGCACCGGGGAGCTGTTTTTT
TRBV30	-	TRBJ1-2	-	CAWHLGGNYGYTF	TGTGCCTGGCACCTGGGGGGAAACTATGGCTACACCTTC
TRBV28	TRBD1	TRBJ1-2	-	CASSLYRGDGYTF	TGTGCCAGCAGTTTATACAGGGGAGATGGCTACACCTTC
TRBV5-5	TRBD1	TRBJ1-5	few	CASSLIPGTGGNQPQHF	TGTGCCAGCAGCTTGATACCCGGGACAGGGGGCAATCAGCCCCAGCATTTT
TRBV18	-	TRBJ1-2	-	CASSEGANYGYTF	TGTGCCAGCTCAGAGGGAGCTAACTATGGCTACACCTTC
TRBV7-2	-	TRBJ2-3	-	CASRSQGTDTQYF	TGTGCCAGCAGGAGTCAGGGCACAGATACGCAGTATTTT
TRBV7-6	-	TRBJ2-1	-	CASSPGGMSYNEQFF	TGTGCCAGCAGCCCGGGCGGGATGTCCTACAATGAGCAGTTCTTC
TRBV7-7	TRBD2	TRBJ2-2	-	CASSLSGASGSSGELFF	TGTGCCAGCAGCTTAAGTGGGGCTAGCGGGAGTTCCGGGGAGCTGTTTTTT
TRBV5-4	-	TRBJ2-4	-	CASSFGLLTGAKNIQYF	TGTGCCAGCAGCTTCGGTCTCCTGACGGGAGCCAAAAACATTCAGTACTTC
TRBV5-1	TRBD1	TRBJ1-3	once	CASSFTTGQAGNTIYF	TGCGCCAGCAGCTTCACCACCGGACAGGCGGGAAACACCATATATTTT